The entry below gives a single T cell receptor beta chain sequence along with its context. The antigen remains undetermined. The source of the sample is a study of cytomegalovirus exposure and HLA in healthy donors. The study, taken as a whole, reports: Previous analysis showed most TCR beta V segments were productive about 87% or about 30% of the time. Among TCR sequences, most were rare, though some public TCRs appeared in many donors.

This CDR3 region has 16 residues. The germline CDR1 and CDR2 sequences are SGHNT and YYREEE (reference sequence). With 0 bases clipped from V and 5 bases from J, the junction kept 3 bases outside the gene matches. The PCR ran on 60 Vbeta and 13 Jbeta primers. The table came from immunoSEQ multiplex PCR; TCRdb's copy has only in-frame clones and leaves some out. The sample shows about 160,000 clones, 65% to 85% of them seen only once. V and J are TRBV5-4 and TRBJ1-6, with 9 positions matching TRBD1. This receptor was obtained from a male donor in good health and CMV-seropositive. The sample comprised PBMCs. The CDR3 loop reads CASSLVTGGHNSPLHF. DNA for the CDR3: TGTGCCAGCAGCTTGGTGACAGGGGGACATAATTCACCCCTCCACTTT.